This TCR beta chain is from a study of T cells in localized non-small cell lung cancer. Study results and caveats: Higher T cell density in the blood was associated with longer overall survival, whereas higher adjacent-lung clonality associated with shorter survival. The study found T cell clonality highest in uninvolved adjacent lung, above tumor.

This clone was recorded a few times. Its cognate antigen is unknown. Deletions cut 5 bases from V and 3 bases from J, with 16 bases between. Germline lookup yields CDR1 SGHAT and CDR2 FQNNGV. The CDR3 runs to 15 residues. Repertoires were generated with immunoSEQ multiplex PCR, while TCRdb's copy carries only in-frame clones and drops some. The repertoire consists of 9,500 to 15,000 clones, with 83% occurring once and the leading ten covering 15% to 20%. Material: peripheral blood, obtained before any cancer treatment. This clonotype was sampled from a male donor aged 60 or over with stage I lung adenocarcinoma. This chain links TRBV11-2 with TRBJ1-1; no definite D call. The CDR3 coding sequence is TGTGCCAGCAGCCAGAGCCGTCGATTACACACTGAAGCTTTCTTT. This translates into CASSQSRRLHTEAFF.